This paragraph covers one T cell receptor (beta chain) sequence. The CDR3 is 13 amino acids. Trimming took off 3 bases at V and 0 bases at J, with 3 bases between the two ends. CDR1 is GTSNPN, CDR2 SVGIG, per germline (reference sequence). This entry belongs to a study of blood T cell repertoires in COVID-19. Study-level information: Sites across the United States, Italy and Spain contributed samples from acute and convalescent COVID-19.

Measured with immunoSEQ multiplex PCR; TCRdb has only the in-frame clones, and not every one. The data hold roughly 180,000 clones, with approximately 84% observed a single time. The sequenced material came from PBMCs or T cells enriched from blood (not recorded which). The chain couples TRBV30 to TRBJ2-6; no clear D gene. The receptor was derived from a woman aged 40 to 50 with acute COVID-19. CDR3 in amino acids: CAWSNSGANVLTF. DNA for the CDR3: TGTGCCTGGAGCAACTCTGGGGCCAACGTCCTGACTTTC.